Shown below are 18 T cell receptor beta chains from a single sample sequenced in a study of cytomegalovirus exposure and HLA in healthy donors. Researchers ran the PCR with 60 Vbeta and 13 Jbeta primers. TCRdb's copy holds only in-frame clones and misses some; the assay was immunoSEQ multiplex PCR. The sample includes 100,000 to 150,000 clones, about 80% seen only once; the top ten take 3% to 4%. The sequencing sample was made of PBMCs. Receptors were obtained from a woman between 40 and 55 years old in good health and CMV-seronegative.

This clone was counted a single time. The rearrangement joins TRBV5-1 to TRBJ2-3; 9 nucleotides match TRBD2. V shed 4 bases, J shed 0 bases, and the junction held 6 bases outside the gene matches. Per the germline V gene, CDR1 is SGHRS and CDR2 is YFSETQ. There are 16 residues in the CDR3. CDR3 sequence (DNA): TGCGCCAGCAGCCCCCGGACTAGCGTTAGCACAGATACGCAGTATTTT. The encoded protein is CASSPRTSVSTDTQYF.

As DNA, the CDR3 is TGTGCCAGCAGCTTATTGGGCCAGGCGCCACAGCCAGATACGCAGTATTTT. Its translation is CASSLLGQAPQPDTQYF. The chain employs TRBV7-9 and TRBJ2-3; D is ambiguous. Germline loops: CDR1 SEHNR, CDR2 FQNEAQ (reference sequence). CDR3 length: 17 residues. V was shortened by 2 bases and J by 4 bases, with 19 bases between the two germline ends. Combining the CDR3 with reference TRBV7-9 and TRBJ2-3 gives the whole variable domain DTGVSQNPRHKITKRGQNVTFRCDPISEHNRLYWYRQTLGQGPEFLTYFQNEAQLEKSRLLSDRFSAERPKGSFSTLEIQRTEQGDSAMYLCASSLLGQAPQPDTQYFGPGTRLTVL.

The chain has TRBV19 and TRBJ1-5; D gene unclear. With 7 bases removed from V and 0 bases from J, the gap between germline ends came to 7 bases. Germline V gene data show CDR1 as LNHDA and CDR2 as SQIVND (reference sequence). CDR3 size: 13 residues. The CDR3: CASNSYSNQPQHF. The CDR3 DNA sequence: TGTGCCAGTAACTCTTATAGCAATCAGCCCCAGCATTTT.

The J gene is TRBJ2-1, the V gene TRBV27, with D maybe TRBD2 (6 bases). The germline CDR1 and CDR2 sequences are MNHEY and SMNVEV (reference sequence). The V gene lost 5 bases and the J gene lost 7 bases, with 18 bases spanning the gap. The CDR3 has 15 amino acids. CDR3 nucleotide sequence: TGTGCCAGCAGTATGGGAGGACCGTGGAGGAATGAGCAGTTCTTC. Its translation: CASSMGGPWRNEQFF.

The genes are TRBV6-6 and TRBJ1-5; D is unresolved. The germline gives CDR1 MNHNY, CDR2 SVGAGI (reference sequence). V lost 7 bases and J lost 0, with 16 bases in between. This CDR3 has 16 amino acids. This CDR3 reads CASTPLAGNSNQPQHF. CDR3 nucleotides: TGTGCCAGCACCCCGCTGGCAGGCAATAGCAATCAGCCCCAGCATTTT.

The genes are TRBV29-1 and TRBJ2-3, with 11 bases that match TRBD2. Trimming removed 4 bases from V and 6 bases from J; junction bases left unmatched: 9. CDR1 and CDR2 (germline): SQVTM, ANQGSEA. This CDR3 has 15 amino acids. The CDR3 here is CSVVGLAEGGDTQYF. The DNA for the CDR3 is TGCAGCGTTGTGGGACTAGCGGAGGGGGGCGATACGCAGTATTTT.

The V call is TRBV6-1, the J call TRBJ2-1; TRBD2 agrees at 8 bases. The CDR3 is 16 amino acids. Germline V gene data show CDR1 as MNHNS and CDR2 as SASEGT. V dropped 4 bases and J dropped 4; count of bases not matched to a gene: 9. Here the CDR3 DNA reads TGTGCCAGCAGTGGGCGACTAGCGCAGAGTTACAATGAGCAGTTCTTC. Its protein product is CASSGRLAQSYNEQFF.

The V gene is TRBV28, the J gene TRBJ1-1; 7 bases align to TRBD1. V lost 3 bases and J lost 1; bases outside the gene matches: 2. Germline loops: CDR1 MDHEN, CDR2 SYDVKM. The CDR3 consists of 14 residues. CDR3 DNA: TGTGCCAGCAGTTTCGACAGGGCGAACACTGAAGCTTTCTTT. Protein sequence: CASSFDRANTEAFF. The whole variable domain, filled in from reference TRBV28 and TRBJ1-1, reads DVKVTQSSRYLVKRTGEKVFLECVQDMDHENMFWYRQDPGLGLRLIYFSYDVKMKEKGDIPEGYSVSREKKERFSLILESASTNQTSMYLCASSFDRANTEAFFGQGTRLTVV.

The gene calls are TRBV9 and TRBJ2-1; 12 nucleotides align to TRBD2. Germline V CDR1 and CDR2: SGDLS, YYNGEE. V lost 3 bases and J lost 7; bases outside the gene matches: 5. The CDR3 extends over 15 amino acids. The CDR3 coding sequence is TGTGCCAGCAGCGACCTAGCGGGGGGGCCGAATGAGCAGTTCTTC. It encodes CASSDLAGGPNEQFF.

The chain carries TRBV7-9 and TRBJ2-7; tentative D call: TRBD1 (5 bases). CDR3 length equals 14 residues. The V and J ends lost 5 bases and 7 bases respectively, with 18 bases between them. Germline CDR1 reads SEHNR; CDR2 reads FQNEAQ (reference sequence). This CDR3 is CASSLQDANGEQYF. DNA of the CDR3: TGTGCCAGCAGCCTACAGGACGCAAACGGGGAGCAGTACTTC.

On this clone itself: The same CDR3 also results from other DNA sequences found in this sample. This chain links TRBV19 with TRBJ1-5; 7 bases agree with TRBD1. Germline trimming cut 3 bases from V and 4 bases from J; bases unmatched to any gene: 0. Per germline, CDR1 LNHDA and CDR2 SQIVND (reference sequence). The CDR3 has 13 residues. In nucleotides, the CDR3 is TGTGCCAGTAGTATGGACAGGAATCAGCCCCAGCATTTT. Its protein product is CASSMDRNQPQHF.

The chain joins TRBV7-2 to TRBJ1-2; TRBD1 matches 7 bases. Losses at the gene ends were 0 bases for V and 6 bases for J; bases not matched to a gene: 4. This CDR3 is 14 amino acids long. Germline CDR1 SGHTA, CDR2 FQGNSA. CDR3 loop: CASSLAGTDHGYTF. In DNA form, the CDR3 reads TGTGCCAGCAGCTTAGCCGGGACAGATCATGGCTACACCTTC. The full variable domain, rest sourced from reference TRBV7-2 and TRBJ1-2, is GAGVSQSPSNKVTEKGKDVELRCDPISGHTALYWYRQSLGQGLEFLIYFQGNSAPDKSGLPSDRFSAERTGGSVSTLTIQRTQQEDSAVYLCASSLAGTDHGYTFGSGTRLTVV.

This clone was counted a single time. The V call is TRBV5-6, the J call TRBJ2-7; D is unresolved. Trimming took 0 bases from V and 0 from J, leaving 7 bases between them. This CDR3 has 14 amino acids. Germline CDR1 reads SGHDT; CDR2 reads YYEEEE. This chain's CDR3 is CASSLGHSSYEQYF. DNA for the CDR3: TGTGCCAGCAGCTTGGGACACAGCTCCTACGAGCAGTACTTC.

This clone was observed once. The rearrangement links TRBV6-1 to TRBJ1-5, with D tentatively TRBD1 (6 bases). Germline V gives CDR1 MNHNS, CDR2 SASEGT. This CDR3 contains 14 residues. The ends were cut back, 6 bases at V and 6 bases at J, with 15 bases in the middle. DNA of the CDR3: TGTGCCAGCAGGGGGGGGGCAAACGTTCAGCCCCAGCATTTT. Protein sequence: CASRGGANVQPQHF.

This clone was picked up one time. V usage is TRBV5-1 and J usage is TRBJ1-1; 8 bases are shared with TRBD1. The CDR3 spans 15 residues. Germline CDR1 is SGHRS and CDR2 is YFSETQ. V trimming: 0 bases; J trimming: 5 bases; junction bases outside the gene matches: 6. The CDR3 loop reads CASSLAQGAGTEAFF. In DNA, the CDR3 is TGCGCCAGCAGCTTGGCCCAGGGGGCTGGGACTGAAGCTTTCTTT.

This rearrangement joins TRBV7-2 to TRBJ1-4; possible D gene TRBD1, 5 bases. The CDR3 extends over 16 amino acids. V was trimmed by 1 base and J by 3 bases, leaving 12 bases between them. Germline CDR1 is SGHTA and CDR2 is FQGNSA. The CDR3 sequence: CASSLGRQGPNEKLFF. The CDR3 DNA is TGTGCCAGCAGCTTAGGAAGGCAGGGCCCTAATGAAAAACTGTTTTTT.

The chain recombines TRBV2 with TRBJ2-3; the D gene is possibly TRBD2 (6 bases). V was trimmed by 4 bases and J by 2 bases, leaving 13 bases between them. Germline values: CDR1 SNHLY, CDR2 FYNNEI. This CDR3 comprises 15 residues. The CDR3 region is CASSGLAGNTDTQYF. The CDR3 bases are TGTGCCAGCAGTGGTCTGGCGGGAAACACAGATACGCAGTATTTT. Full variable domain (remainder filled in from reference TRBV2 and TRBJ2-3): EPEVTQTPSHQVTQMGQEVILRCVPISNHLYFYWYRQILGQKVEFLVSFYNNEISEKSEIFDDQFSVERPDGSNFTLKIRSTKLEDSAMYFCASSGLAGNTDTQYFGPGTRLTVL.

This chain links TRBV7-9 with TRBJ1-2; 7 bases map to TRBD1. Germline V gives CDR1 SEHNR, CDR2 FQNEAQ (reference sequence). The CDR3 totals 13 residues. After removal of 5 bases from V and 6 bases from J, the junction contained 6 bases not matched to a gene. The CDR3 nucleotides are TGTGCCAGCAGCCGACAGGGCAACCATGGCTACACCTTC. This gives the protein CASSRQGNHGYTF.